This TCR beta chain was sequenced for a study of blood T cells in healthy people across ages. Looked up from germline, CDR1 is SGHNT and CDR2 is YYREEE (reference sequence). The CDR3 is 14 amino acids. Remarks on this clonotype: Its antigen is not identified.

The use of a sample-barcoded 5' primer and a J-beta primer mix characterized a second PCR of roughly 6 to 12 cycles. TCRdb re-called the 5' RACE reads through MiXCR, storing one row per CDR3 protein. Of hundreds of thousands of distinct CDR3 sequences in the sample, 20% to 25% are singletons; the top ten hold roughly 3.9%. Study-level findings and limits: Across samples, TCR beta diversity tracked strongly with naive T cell percentage. Versus aged donors, long-lived donors had higher diversity and more naive CD4+ cells.

The rearrangement uses TRBV5-4 and TRBJ2-1; no reliable D call. The J call is uncertain, as TRBJ2-7 better fits the DNA end. The TCR comes from a man in his sixties or seventies in good health. The sample comprised blood. CDR3 region: CASSASDTVYEQYF. CDR3 in DNA: TGTGCCAGCAGCGCGTCAGATACAGTATACGAGCAGTACTTC.